These T cell receptor beta chains were read from a single sample in a study of cytomegalovirus exposure and HLA in healthy donors. Assay used: immunoSEQ multiplex PCR; TCRdb lists only in-frame clones, some missing. This table holds 120,000 or so clones, around 69% found once. Material: PBMCs. These receptors originate from a man aged 45 to 65 in good health and CMV-seropositive. CDR3s include the opening cysteine and the closing phenylalanine or tryptophan. The D gene is left open where the match is weak. Not every row has a clone size; where given, it reads once, few, many or a size class.

>-|TRBV7-2|TRBJ2-5|-|14
TGTGCCAGCAGCTTTAAAAGAGTAGTGGAGACCCAGTACTTC
CASSFKRVVETQYF
>TRBD2|TRBV7-9|TRBJ2-1|-|13
TGTGCCAGCAGCTTAGAGGGCGGGGGAAGAAAGTTCTTC
CASSLEGGGRKFF
>-|TRBV5-4|TRBJ1-2|once|14
TGTGCCAGCAGCTCCAGGACAGCAGGGTATGGCTACACCTTC
CASSSRTAGYGYTF
>-|TRBV6-5|TRBJ1-1|-|13
TGTGCCAGCACGAGACAGGCGAACACTGAAGCTTTCTTT
CASTRQANTEAFF
>-|TRBV4-3|TRBJ1-1|-|14
TGCGCCAGCAGCCCGGGGCAGCAGGGGATAGGAGCTTTCTTT
CASSPGQQGIGAFF
>-|TRBV28|TRBJ1-4|-|16
TGTGCCAGCAGTTTACCCTACAGGAGAGCTAATGAAAAACTGTTTTTT
CASSLPYRRANEKLFF
>TRBD2|TRBV29-1|TRBJ2-1|-|14
TGCAGCGTCGGGACTAGCGGGATCCACAATGAGCAGTTCTTC
CSVGTSGIHNEQFF
>TRBD2|TRBV5-1|TRBJ2-2|-|18
TGCGCCAGCAGCTCCTCCGGGACTAGCGGGGGGAACACCGGGGAGCTGTTTTTT
CASSSSGTSGGNTGELFF
>TRBD1|TRBV29-1|TRBJ2-7|-|12
TGCAGCGTTGAGCGGACAGGGAGCGAGCAGTACTTC
CSVERTGSEQYF
>TRBD1|TRBV18|TRBJ2-3|-|13
TGTGCCAGCTCACAAGGACAGGGGGATACGCAGTATTTT
CASSQGQGDTQYF
>TRBD1|TRBV18|TRBJ2-7|-|15
TGTGCCAGCTCACAACAGACAGGGGGCCCCTACGAGCAGTACTTC
CASSQQTGGPYEQYF
>-|TRBV28|TRBJ1-1|-|14
TGTGCCAGCAGTTCCCATGGGGGGGGCACTGAAGCTTTCTTT
CASSSHGGGTEAFF
>-|TRBV20-1|TRBJ1-4|-|11
TGCAGTGCGCGGAGTGAGGAAAAACTGTTTTTT
CSARSEEKLFF
>-|TRBV5-1|TRBJ1-1|-|13
TGCGCCAGCAGCTGGCCAGAGGGAACTGAAGCTTTCTTT
CASSWPEGTEAFF
>TRBD2|TRBV9|TRBJ2-5|-|14
TGTGCCAGCAGCGTAGGGTCGGGAGGAGAGACCCAGTACTTC
CASSVGSGGETQYF
>-|TRBV5-4|TRBJ2-5|-|15
TGTGCCAGCAGCTTCTCAACTGATGGCGGGGAGACCCAGTACTTC
CASSFSTDGGETQYF
>-|TRBV5-5|TRBJ1-5|-|14
TGTGCCAGCAGCTTGGTCTTGAGCAATCAGCCCCAGCATTTT
CASSLVLSNQPQHF
>-|TRBV5-1|TRBJ2-4|-|15
TGCGCCAGCAGCTTGCCGTTATCCGGTAGAAACATTCAGTACTTC
CASSLPLSGRNIQYF
>-|TRBV5-1|TRBJ2-5|few|14
TGCGCCAGCCTCCAGGTGGGCAGGGAAGAGACCCAGTACTTC
CASLQVGREETQYF
>-|TRBV28|TRBJ2-4|few|15
TGTGCCAGCAGTTACCTGGGACAAGCCAAAAACATTCAGTACTTC
CASSYLGQAKNIQYF
>-|TRBV11-2|TRBJ2-5|few|15
TGTGCCAGCAGCTTAGGAGGTAATAGGCGAGAGACCCAGTACTTC
CASSLGGNRRETQYF
>-|TRBV5-1|TRBJ2-1|-|12
TGCGCCAGCAGCTTGGAGCGTAGTGAGCAGTTCTTC
CASSLERSEQFF
>-|TRBV7-8|TRBJ1-1|few|15
TGTGCCAGCAGCTTATTTAATACTGAGAACACTGAAGCTTTCTTT
CASSLFNTENTEAFF
>TRBD2|TRBV2|TRBJ2-5|-|14
TGTGCCAGCAGCCTTCTAGCGGCCCGGGAGACCCAGTACTTC
CASSLLAARETQYF
>-|TRBV6-6|TRBJ2-7|-|14
TGTGCCAGCAGTACCCCAGCGGAAACCTACGAGCAGTACTTC
CASSTPAETYEQYF
>-|TRBV19|TRBJ2-3|-|15
TGTGCCAGTAGTATTGGTGAGACAGACACAGATACGCAGTATTTT
CASSIGETDTDTQYF
>-|TRBV28|TRBJ1-5|-|15
TGTGCCGGTAGCACCTCGGCGGCGGGCAATCAGCCCCAGCATTTT
CAGSTSAAGNQPQHF
>TRBD2|TRBV5-1|TRBJ2-7|-|14
TGCGCCAGCAGCCTCCTCCCGGGGGGTTACGAGCAGTACTTC
CASSLLPGGYEQYF
>-|TRBV29-1|TRBJ2-7|-|12
TGCAGCGTTGAAACCCCCCAGGGGGAGGAGTACTTC
CSVETPQGEEYF
>-|TRBV7-8|TRBJ2-1|-|16
TGTGCCAGCACCCTTATCTTGGGGAGAGCCTACAATGAGCAGTTCTTC
CASTLILGRAYNEQFF
>-|TRBV7-6|TRBJ2-3|few|16
TGTGCCAGCAGCCCCCAATCCGAGGGTAGCACAGATACGCAGTATTTT
CASSPQSEGSTDTQYF
>TRBD1|TRBV13|TRBJ2-7|-|14
TGTGCCAGCAGCCCCGGGGACAGCCCATACGAGCAGTACTTC
CASSPGDSPYEQYF
>TRBD1|TRBV19|TRBJ2-4|few|17
TGTGCCAGCAGAAAACCGGGACAGGGACTCGGGAGAGACATTCAGTACTTC
CASRKPGQGLGRDIQYF
>TRBD1|TRBV29-1|TRBJ1-6|-|12
TGCAGCGTGCAGGGGGATGGTTCACCCCTCCACTTT
CSVQGDGSPLHF
>-|TRBV7-2|TRBJ1-5|-|13
TGTGCCAGCAGCTTACCGGGGAATCAGCCCCAGCATTTT
CASSLPGNQPQHF
>-|TRBV18|TRBJ1-5|-|13
TGTGCCAGCTCACTTGGACACGAGCAGCCCCAGCATTTT
CASSLGHEQPQHF
>-|TRBV19|TRBJ2-5|-|13
TGTGCCACTTCGGGCAGGGTCCAAGAGACCCAGTACTTC
CATSGRVQETQYF
>TRBD2|TRBV6-1|TRBJ2-7|-|16
TGTGCCAGCAGTGAGCCTGGACTAGCGGCCTCTTACGAGCAGTACTTC
CASSEPGLAASYEQYF
>-|TRBV5-1|TRBJ1-2|-|14
TGCGCCAGCAGCTACAATGGACAGTCGTATGGCTACACCTTC
CASSYNGQSYGYTF
>TRBD2|TRBV5-1|TRBJ2-3|-|17
TGCGCCAGCAGCTCCCTGCCGGGACTAGCGGGCACAGATATGCAGTATTTT
CASSSLPGLAGTDMQYF
>TRBD1|TRBV2|TRBJ1-1|few|14
TGTGCCAGCAGAGCACAGGGGGTCAACACTGAAGCTTTCTTT
CASRAQGVNTEAFF
>-|TRBV7-9|TRBJ2-7|-|11
TGTGCCAGCAGCTTAACCGGCGAGCAGTACTTC
CASSLTGEQYF
>TRBD2|TRBV6-4|TRBJ2-7|-|13
TGTGCCAGCAGTGAAGGACTAGCGAGCGAGCAGTACTTC
CASSEGLASEQYF
>TRBD1|TRBV11-2|TRBJ2-2|-|16
TGTGCCAGCAGCATAAGACAGGGGGCTGTCGCCGGGGAGCTGTTTTTT
CASSIRQGAVAGELFF
>-|TRBV19|TRBJ2-3|-|15
TGTGCCACCCGCCCCGGGCAGGGGGGAGCAGATACGCAGTATTTT
CATRPGQGGADTQYF
>-|TRBV28|TRBJ1-5|-|13
TGTGCCAGCAACCGGGGATGGAGTCAGCCCCAGCATTTT
CASNRGWSQPQHF
>-|TRBV18|TRBJ1-1|-|16
TGTGCCAGCTCACCACCTCAGCAGGCCGGAGGCACTGAAGCTTTCTTT
CASSPPQQAGGTEAFF
>TRBD2|TRBV6-1|TRBJ2-1|-|14
TGTGCCAGCGGAACTAGCGGGGGGACCAATGAGCAGTTCTTC
CASGTSGGTNEQFF
>-|TRBV6-1|TRBJ2-6|-|16
TGTGCCAGCAGTGAAGGTCGGGACTCTGGGGCCAACGTCCTGACTTTC
CASSEGRDSGANVLTF
>-|TRBV18|TRBJ1-1|-|14
TGTGCCAGCTCACCTGGCAGACGGGACACTGAAGCTTTCTTT
CASSPGRRDTEAFF